The next 32 T cell receptor beta chains were all read from a single sample in a study of T cell repertoires in cytomegalovirus infection. TCRdb re-called the reads through MiXCR, storing one row per CDR3 protein. The sample consists of some 920,000 distinct CDR3 sequences, approximately 32% of them appearing once. No antigen has been assigned to these receptors. Sample: cultured CD8+ T cells from PBMCs, taken from culture after CMV antigen stimulation. All receptors come from a human donor in good health (CMV status not recorded). Some clones in this sample may be carry-over from other donors' samples.

This clonotype showed up just a few times. The chain uses TRBV27 and TRBJ2-6; no firm D call. The V and J ends lost 8 bases and 3 bases respectively, with 5 bases between them. The CDR3 contains 12 residues. Germline CDR1 MNHEY, CDR2 SMNVEV (reference sequence). For the CDR3, the DNA is TGTGCCAGCGGAGATGGGGCCAACGTCCTGACTTTC. This gives the protein CASGDGANVLTF.

The chain recombines TRBV9 with TRBJ2-3; 9 bases fit TRBD2. V was clipped by 0 bases and J by 2 bases; unmatched bases: 13. This CDR3 spans 19 amino acids. Per germline, CDR1 SGDLS and CDR2 YYNGEE. DNA of the CDR3: TGTGCCAGCAGCGTAGAAGACCGGTGGAGCGGGGGGATCACAGATACGCAGTATTTT. Residues: CASSVEDRWSGGITDTQYF.

This clonotype showed up just a few times. This chain uses TRBV6-1 with TRBJ1-1; 9 bases fit TRBD1. CDR1 MNHNS and CDR2 SASEGT come from the germline V gene. This CDR3 has 15 residues. The junction had 11 bases not matched to a gene; V was cut back by 6 bases and J by 6 bases. The CDR3, as DNA: TGTGCCAGCAGGGACAGGGGTGGCTGGATCTCTGAAGCTTTCTTT. Amino acid sequence: CASRDRGGWISEAFF.

This chain connects TRBV15 to TRBJ1-5; a weak D match, TRBD1 (6 bases). Germline CDR1 is LNHNV and CDR2 is YYDKDF (reference sequence). The germline V and J ends were trimmed by 1 base and 6 bases, with 16 bases remaining between them. The CDR3 is 16 residues long. In DNA, the CDR3 is TGTGCCACCAGCAGAGTAGTGGACAGTAATCTTCAGCCCCAGCATTTT. It is translated as CATSRVVDSNLQPQHF.

This chain joins TRBV4-3 and TRBJ1-2, with D hard to call. There are 15 residues in the CDR3. From germline, CDR1 is LGHNA and CDR2 YSLEER. V was shortened by 0 bases and J by 6 bases, with 14 bases between the two germline ends. DNA for the CDR3: TGCGCCAGCAGCCAAGAGGGGAGGATAGCACATGGCTACACCTTC. Protein sequence: CASSQEGRIAHGYTF.

The rearrangement joins TRBV12-3 or TRBV12-4 to TRBJ2-7; possibly TRBD1 or TRBD2 for D (6 bases each). This CDR3 region has 14 residues. V gave up 8 bases and J gave up 1 base, with 15 bases separating them. The CDR3 spells CASAVRGASYEQYF. The CDR3 DNA follows: TGTGCCAGCGCGGTTAGGGGGGCTTCCTACGAGCAGTACTTC.

J is TRBJ2-1 and V is TRBV6-6, with 9 nucleotides matching TRBD2. The CDR3 has 13 amino acids. Germline CDR1 and CDR2: MNHNY and SVGAGI (reference sequence). J was trimmed by 4 bases and V by 10 bases; bases with no gene match: 5. The CDR3 DNA follows: TGTGCCACCCTAGCGGGGCGTTACAATGAGCAGTTCTTC. As protein: CATLAGRYNEQFF.

This chain joins TRBV7-9 and TRBJ2-3, with a weak D call TRBD2 (6 bases). This CDR3 spans 15 amino acids. Per germline, CDR1 SEHNR and CDR2 FQNEAQ (reference sequence). The V gene lost 9 bases and the J gene lost 5 bases, with 21 bases spanning the gap. As DNA, the CDR3 is TGTGCCAGGTCGGCACAGGAGGGCCAGGGAGATACGCAGTATTTT. Translation: CARSAQEGQGDTQYF.

V gene TRBV27 combines with J gene TRBJ1-6; D perhaps matches TRBD1 (5 bases). The CDR3 length is 12 residues. Trimming left V 6 bases short and J 10 bases short, with 10 bases between. Germline assignment: CDR1 MNHEY and CDR2 SMNVEV (reference sequence). CDR3 sequence (DNA): TGTGCCAGCAGACCAGGGAACTCACCCCTCCACTTT. Protein sequence: CASRPGNSPLHF.

This sequence joins TRBV12-3 or TRBV12-4 and TRBJ1-1, with D perhaps TRBD1 (5 bases). The CDR3 has 15 amino acids. Trimming left V 3 bases short and J 9 bases short, with 20 bases between. CDR3 sequence: CASSFYLRGEDKAFF. CDR3 DNA sequence: TGTGCCAGCAGTTTTTATTTACGAGGGGAGGATAAAGCTTTCTTT.

This clonotype was detected a few times. The chain has TRBV18 and TRBJ1-5, with a tentative D call TRBD1 (6 bases). There are 16 residues in the CDR3. The germline V gene encodes CDR1 KGHSH and CDR2 LQKENI. Trimming left V 3 bases short and J 4 bases short, with 16 bases between. The CDR3 DNA reads as TGTGCCAGCTCACCCTCTGGGGGCGCGGCAAATCAGCCCCAGCATTTT. It yields the protein CASSPSGGAANQPQHF.

This clonotype was counted at least ten times. CDR3 in DNA: TGTGCCAGCAGCTCACCCGAGGTTTTAGCGAACACCGGGGAGCTGTTTTTT. Translating it yields CASSSPEVLANTGELFF. The chain uses TRBV7-9 and TRBJ2-2; D not certain. Per germline, CDR1 SEHNR and CDR2 FQNEAQ (reference sequence). This CDR3 region has 17 residues. Trimming left V 4 bases short and J 0 bases short, with 15 bases between.

V and J are TRBV4-2 and TRBJ2-1, with 15 bases lining up with TRBD2. Germline V gene data show CDR1 as LGHNA and CDR2 as YNFKEQ. With 1 base clipped from V and 7 bases from J, the junction kept 5 bases outside the gene matches. This CDR3 is built from 17 residues. CDR3 residues: CASSQGTSGGAWNEQFF. Written as DNA, the CDR3 is TGTGCCAGCAGCCAAGGGACTAGCGGGGGGGCCTGGAATGAGCAGTTCTTC.

The chain employs TRBV27 and TRBJ2-1; D uncertain. The germline V gene encodes CDR1 MNHEY and CDR2 SMNVEV (reference sequence). There are 15 residues in the CDR3. Trimming cost V 3 bases and J 4 bases, with 13 bases left between them. CDR3 region: CASSLFPDGYNEQFF. The DNA for the CDR3 is TGTGCCAGCAGTTTGTTCCCCGACGGTTACAATGAGCAGTTCTTC.

The chain combines TRBV7-6 with TRBJ2-6; D ambiguous. The CDR3 is made up of 17 amino acids. The V and J ends lost 2 bases and 3 bases respectively, with 14 bases between them. Looked up from germline, CDR1 is SGHVS and CDR2 is FNYEAQ. This CDR3 reads CASSLTWRFDGANVLTF. DNA of the CDR3: TGTGCCAGCAGCTTAACGTGGCGGTTTGATGGGGCCAACGTCCTGACTTTC.

The chain employs TRBV9 and TRBJ2-5, with TRBD2 identical over 11 bases. The CDR3 runs to 15 residues. The germline V gene has CDR1 SGDLS and CDR2 YYNGEE. The trim removed 4 bases at V and 2 bases at J, leaving 4 bases unmatched. CDR3 loop: CASSMTSGAQETQYF. DNA of the CDR3: TGTGCCAGCAGCATGACTAGCGGGGCTCAAGAGACCCAGTACTTC.

The table lists this clonotype with a few counts. This chain uses TRBV6-2 or TRBV6-3 with TRBJ2-7; no definite D call. CDR1 and CDR2 (germline): MNHEY, SVGEGT. There are 12 residues in the CDR3. The V and J ends lost 4 bases and 4 bases respectively, with 8 bases between them. The CDR3 DNA sequence: TGTGCCAGCAGTTCCTGGGGTTACGAGCAGTACGTC. This sequence encodes CASSSWGYEQYV.

J is TRBJ1-2 and V is TRBV19; tentative D call: TRBD1 (5 bases). Trimming removed 2 bases at V and 6 bases at J, with 16 bases between. The V gene's germline CDR1 is LNHDA and CDR2 SQIVND (reference sequence). There are 15 residues in the CDR3. CDR3 region: CASSILGGGPDGYTF. The CDR3 coding sequence is TGTGCCAGTAGTATACTTGGCGGGGGACCCGATGGCTACACCTTC.

There are a few counts of this clonotype. V is TRBV3-1 and J is TRBJ1-1, with TRBD1 matching 7 bases. CDR1 is LGHDT, CDR2 YNNKEL, per germline (reference sequence). This CDR3 comprises 15 residues. The V gene end was trimmed by 0 bases and the J gene end by 6 bases; junction bases not matched to a gene: 7. CDR3 amino acids: CASSQDVGTDPEAFF. CDR3 sequence (DNA): TGTGCCAGCAGCCAAGACGTCGGGACAGATCCTGAAGCTTTCTTT.

V usage is TRBV2 and J usage is TRBJ2-4, with no clear D. The V and J ends lost 6 bases and 2 bases respectively, with 8 bases between them. Germline-derived CDR1 and CDR2 are SNHLY and FYNNEI. This CDR3 is built from 13 residues. This chain's CDR3 is CASSFDTKNIQYF. The CDR3, as DNA: TGTGCCAGCAGCTTCGATACCAAAAACATTCAGTACTTC.

This clonotype was seen at least ten times. A read error may account for a junction end that differs from germline. In DNA, the CDR3 is TGTGCTAGCAGCGAAGCGGGGCTCACAGATACGCAGTATTTT. Translating gives CASSEAGLTDTQYF. The chain employs TRBV7-7 and TRBJ2-3, with 7 positions matching TRBD2. The CDR3 has 14 residues. The germline V gene has CDR1 SSHAT and CDR2 FNYEAQ (reference sequence).

This clonotype was picked up many times. The chain uses TRBV7-9 and TRBJ2-3; D gene uncertain. The CDR3 loop spans 16 amino acids. V was trimmed by 0 bases and J by 7 bases, leaving 17 bases between them. The germline CDR1 and CDR2 sequences are SEHNR and FQNEAQ (reference sequence). The CDR3 sequence: CASSLARLYSEYTQYF. For the CDR3, the DNA is TGTGCCAGCAGCTTAGCGAGACTCTACTCGGAGTATACGCAGTATTTT.

This clonotype was seen only once. One junction end disagrees with the germline gene, perhaps due to a read error. The gene calls are TRBV4-1 and TRBJ2-5; TRBD2 matches 12 bases. The germline V gene has CDR1 MGHRA and CDR2 YSYEKL. The CDR3 spans 16 residues. CDR3 protein: CASSQEASGGAETQYF. The CDR3 DNA is TGTGCCAGCAGCCAAGAAGCTAGCGGGGGGGCAGAGACCCAGTACTTC.

This rearrangement joins TRBV6-5 to TRBJ2-1, with D perhaps matching TRBD2 (7 bases). There are 16 residues in the CDR3. Germline V CDR1 and CDR2: MNHEY, SVGAGI. V was clipped by 7 bases and J by 8 bases, with 24 bases between them. The CDR3: CASNPREGGPIDEQFF. Written as DNA, the CDR3 is TGTGCCAGCAACCCCAGGGAGGGGGGACCCATCGATGAGCAGTTCTTC.

The J gene is TRBJ1-2, the V gene TRBV7-2; 7 bases align to TRBD1. The junction had 16 bases not matched to a gene; V was cut back by 5 bases and J by 7 bases. CDR1 SGHTA and CDR2 FQGNSA come from the germline V gene. The CDR3 spans 16 residues. The CDR3, as DNA: TGTGCCAGCAGCCCAGGGGGTGGGCGGGACACCTGTGGCTACACCTTC. Translated: CASSPGGGRDTCGYTF.

This clonotype was seen only a few times. The chain is built from TRBV12-3 or TRBV12-4 and TRBJ2-7; 7 positions match TRBD1. The CDR3 has 16 residues. V shed 4 bases, J shed 3 bases, and the junction held 12 bases outside the gene matches. The CDR3: CASSSRRDRLNYEQYF. CDR3 nucleotide sequence: TGTGCCAGCAGTTCGCGAAGGGACAGATTGAACTACGAGCAGTACTTC.

This clonotype was counted ten times or more. The chain has TRBV7-2 and TRBJ2-7; D is possibly TRBD1 or TRBD2 (7 bases each). The CDR3 runs 19 residues. Per the germline V gene, CDR1 is SGHTA and CDR2 is FQGNSA. V lost 0 bases and J 6 bases, leaving 27 bases between the germline ends. In nucleotides, the CDR3 is TGTGCCAGCAGCTTAGCGCCGGGGGGTGACAGGGAGCCCTCTCTCGAGCAGTACGTC. Translating it yields CASSLAPGGDREPSLEQYV.

The chain carries TRBV6-1 and TRBJ2-1; unclear D gene. V lost 0 bases, J lost 3 bases, and 3 bases lay in between. The germline gives CDR1 MNHNS, CDR2 SASEGT. The CDR3 consists of 13 residues. The CDR3 region is CASSEAVYNEQFF. The CDR3 region has the DNA TGTGCCAGCAGTGAAGCGGTCTACAATGAGCAGTTCTTC.

There are a few counts of this clonotype. The rearrangement links TRBV2 to TRBJ2-7; TRBD1 agrees at 10 bases. Trimming took 3 bases from V and 5 from J; bases not matched to a gene: 7. The CDR3 is 15 amino acids. CDR1 is SNHLY, CDR2 FYNNEI, per germline. CDR3 sequence: CASSDPGQGGNEQYV. The CDR3 region has the DNA TGTGCCAGCAGTGACCCTGGACAGGGGGGGAACGAGCAGTACGTC.

This clonotype was seen only a few times. The genes are TRBV28 and TRBJ2-2; D perhaps matches TRBD2 (6 bases). The germline V gene encodes CDR1 MDHEN and CDR2 SYDVKM. This CDR3 is 13 amino acids long. With 7 bases removed from V and 5 bases from J, the gap between germline ends came to 11 bases. The CDR3 coding sequence is TGTGCCAGCACTGGGCGGGGAACCGGGGAGCTGTTTTTT. Translated, it gives CASTGRGTGELFF.

The rearrangement joins TRBV5-5 to TRBJ1-1; D uncertain. The CDR3 totals 14 residues. Germline assignment: CDR1 SGHKS and CDR2 YYEKEE (reference sequence). Trimming took off 0 bases at V and 3 bases at J, with 9 bases between the two ends. CDR3: CASSLVPVDTEAFF. The CDR3 DNA reads TGTGCCAGCAGCTTGGTCCCGGTCGACACTGAAGCTTTCTTT.

V usage is TRBV7-6 and J usage is TRBJ1-5, with a tentative D call TRBD1 (6 bases). Per germline, CDR1 SGHVS and CDR2 FNYEAQ. The V and J ends lost 5 bases and 5 bases respectively, with 13 bases between them. The CDR3 has 14 amino acids. CDR3 amino acids: CASSQGSRDQPQHF. In DNA form, the CDR3 reads TGTGCCAGCAGCCAGGGGTCCAGAGATCAGCCCCAGCATTTT.